The clone carrying this TCR beta chain was found many times. The data belong to a study of identical twins. TCRdb reprocessed the 5' RACE reads via MiXCR and lists one record per CDR3 protein. In the table there are over 200,000 distinct CDR3 sequences, about 10% of which are singletons. This CDR3 region has 13 residues. The V and J ends lost 5 bases and 7 bases respectively, with 14 bases between them. Germline-derived CDR1 and CDR2 are SGHTA and FQGNSA. V and J are TRBV7-2 and TRBJ1-1, with D perhaps TRBD1 (6 bases). The TCR sequence derives from a man aged 45-65 years in good health. Sequenced: memory T cells sorted from blood. The CDR3 DNA sequence: TGTGCCAGCAGCCCCGGACAGAAGATTGAAGCTTTCTTT. This codes for CASSPGQKIEAFF.